The subject of this entry is one TCR beta chain. The antigen is not known. These data come from a study of beta chain features in type 1 diabetes. Regarding the study as a whole: Lower insertion and higher deletion counts appeared at VDJ junctions in type 1 diabetes patients. Shorter TCRB CDR3s, moderately but significantly so, were found in Type 1 diabetes patients in all four CD4+ subsets.

TCRB transcripts that were expressed got sequenced, as all of the isolated RNA had been reverse transcribed. Assay: immunoSEQ multiplex PCR; the TCRdb copy retains only in-frame clones and omits some. Of 310,000 or so clones listed, roughly 8.8% were seen once; the top ten hold roughly 0.99%. This clonotype was obtained from a man aged 25 to 45 with type 1 diabetes. Sequencing was performed on central memory CD4+ T cells from blood.

In DNA, the CDR3 is TGCGCCAGCAGCCAAACGACCCCCTTCATAGGATCTGAAGCTTTCTTT. Residues: CASSQTTPFIGSEAFF. The chain combines TRBV4-3 with TRBJ1-1, with D uncertain. Trimming cost V 2 bases and J 6 bases, with 19 bases left between them. The CDR3 loop spans 16 amino acids. Germline CDR1 LGHNA, CDR2 YSLEER.